These 26 T cell receptor beta chains were all obtained from the same sample, sequenced in a study of CD8 T cells in ankylosing spondylitis. Via MiXCR, TCRdb re-called the 5' RACE reads, giving one row per CDR3 protein. The top ten clones hold about 1% of a sample with just under 350,000 distinct CDR3 sequences, roughly 15% of them seen once. Material: blood, either unsorted or a sorted T cell fraction (not recorded which). These receptors were collected from a male donor with ankylosing spondylitis or in good health (not recorded which).

This clonotype was recorded a few times. The rearrangement uses TRBV12-3 or TRBV12-4 and TRBJ2-7; 7 nucleotides line up with TRBD2. The V gene end was trimmed by 5 bases and the J gene end by 5 bases; junction bases not matched to a gene: 12. This CDR3 spans 15 amino acids. CDR3 nucleotides: TGTGCCAGCAGTCCTCCTGGGGGGGACGGAGACGAGCAGTACTTC. Translation gives CASSPPGGDGDEQYF.

This chain uses TRBV3-1 with TRBJ1-5; no clear D. Germline V CDR1 and CDR2: LGHDT, YNNKEL (reference sequence). This CDR3 contains 14 residues. V was pared by 0 bases and J by 7 bases, with 10 bases between. CDR3 DNA: TGTGCCAGCAGCCAAGATGTGGGTAACCAGCCCCAGCATTTT. Amino acids: CASSQDVGNQPQHF.

The chain is built from TRBV10-3 and TRBJ2-2; 7 bases fit TRBD1. CDR1 is ENHRY and CDR2 is SYGVKD in the germline V gene. Trimming took 7 bases from V and 3 from J; bases not matched to a gene: 2. The CDR3 has 13 residues. CDR3 DNA sequence: TGTGCCATCACCGGACAGGACACCGGGGAGCTGTTTTTT. Translating it yields CAITGQDTGELFF.

The V and J genes are TRBV6-6 and TRBJ1-1; unclear D gene. Germline V gene sequence: CDR1 MNHNY, CDR2 SVGAGI (reference sequence). CDR3 size: 12 residues. The V end was cut by 6 bases, the J end by 1 base, with 6 bases between. The CDR3 is CASRPRNTEAFF. CDR3 nucleotide sequence: TGTGCCAGCAGACCACGGAACACTGAAGCTTTCTTT.

The chain is built from TRBV12-3 or TRBV12-4 and TRBJ2-5; 7 bases line up with TRBD2. This CDR3 comprises 14 residues. V dropped 7 bases and J dropped 5; count of bases not matched to a gene: 10. The CDR3 loop reads CASTSGGSWETQYF. The CDR3, as DNA: TGTGCCAGCACCTCCGGGGGGAGCTGGGAGACCCAGTACTTC.

There are many counts of this clonotype. The chain links TRBV3-1 to TRBJ2-7; 8 bases fit TRBD1. CDR3 length: 14 amino acids. Germline CDR1 LGHDT, CDR2 YNNKEL (reference sequence). V lost 3 bases and J lost 6; bases outside the gene matches: 7. The CDR3 protein is CASSQKDRAGEQYF. The CDR3 region has the DNA TGTGCCAGCAGCCAGAAGGACAGGGCAGGCGAGCAGTACTTC.

The CDR3 loop is CASSPGQGRYNEQFF. CDR3 DNA sequence: TGTGCCAGCAGCCCTGGACAGGGCCGATACAATGAGCAGTTCTTC. The genes are TRBV9 and TRBJ2-1, with TRBD1 matching over 8 bases. Germline CDR1 reads SGDLS; CDR2 reads YYNGEE. V was clipped by 4 bases and J by 4 bases; unmatched bases: 7. This CDR3 has 15 residues.

This clonotype came up a few times. The rearrangement joins TRBV7-2 to TRBJ1-1, with 8 bases lining up with TRBD1. This CDR3 contains 16 residues. Germline V gives CDR1 SGHTA, CDR2 FQGNSA. Trimming took 0 bases from V and 8 from J; bases not matched to a gene: 11. DNA of the CDR3: TGTGCCAGCAGCTTAGCTCGACAGGGGCGTTCGGGAGAAGCTTTCTTT. Translated: CASSLARQGRSGEAFF.

The gene calls are TRBV14 and TRBJ1-1; D unresolved. Germline V CDR1 and CDR2: SGHDN, FVKESK. Trimming took off 3 bases at V and 8 bases at J, with 10 bases between the two ends. The CDR3 extends over 12 amino acids. The CDR3 protein is CASSQYHLEAFF. The CDR3 nucleotides are TGTGCCAGCAGCCAGTACCATCTGGAAGCTTTCTTT.

The table lists this clonotype with a few counts. The J gene is TRBJ2-1, the V gene TRBV5-1, with 9 bases lining up with TRBD1. V lost 2 bases, J lost 4 bases, and 7 bases stayed unmatched. CDR1 and CDR2 (germline): SGHRS, YFSETQ. The CDR3 has 16 amino acids. The CDR3 spells CASSFSPGTGYNEQFF. CDR3 DNA: TGCGCCAGCAGCTTTTCTCCCGGGACAGGGTACAATGAGCAGTTCTTC.

There are a few counts of this clonotype. V gene TRBV20-1 combines with J gene TRBJ2-3; 15 positions agree with TRBD2. The CDR3 consists of 14 residues. Germline V gene data show CDR1 as DFQATT and CDR2 as SNEGSKA (reference sequence). Trimming cost V 5 bases and J 5 bases; bases outside gene matches: 2. The CDR3 is CSAWTSGRVDTQYF. The DNA of the CDR3 is TGCAGTGCTTGGACTAGCGGGAGGGTAGATACGCAGTATTTT.

This chain connects TRBV12-3 or TRBV12-4 to TRBJ2-3; no reliable D call. The CDR3 contains 13 residues. The V gene lost 4 bases and the J gene lost 3 bases, with 8 bases spanning the gap. DNA for the CDR3: TGTGCCAGCAGTTCCATATCTACAGATACGCAGTATTTT. This gives the protein CASSSISTDTQYF.

This clonotype was seen only a few times. The gene calls are TRBV25-1 and TRBJ2-7, with 8 bases aligning to TRBD2. The ends lost 1 base at V and 4 bases at J; junction bases unmatched: 6. CDR1 is MGHDK and CDR2 is SYGVNS in the germline V gene. There are 15 residues in the CDR3. The CDR3 nucleotides read TGTGCCAGCAGTGAATCCAGCGGGAGTAGGTACGAGCAGTACTTC. Its translation is CASSESSGSRYEQYF.

DNA for the CDR3: TGCGCCAGCAGCCAAGATAGCTCTTCCTACAATGAGCAGTTCTTC. It translates to CASSQDSSSYNEQFF. This chain links TRBV4-1 with TRBJ2-1; D gene unclear. The CDR3 loop spans 15 amino acids. The V and J ends lost 0 bases and 1 base respectively, with 7 bases between them. The germline V gene has CDR1 MGHRA and CDR2 YSYEKL.

This clonotype has only a few counts. The chain is built from TRBV30 and TRBJ2-3; maybe TRBD1 (5 bases). Germline V CDR1 and CDR2: GTSNPN, SVGIG (reference sequence). The CDR3 runs to 13 residues. The ends were cut back, 2 bases at V and 6 bases at J, with 12 bases in the middle. The CDR3 is CAWSKGARDTQYF. The CDR3 DNA sequence: TGTGCCTGGAGTAAAGGGGCGCGGGATACGCAGTATTTT.

V and J are TRBV7-2 and TRBJ2-3; 8 bases are a match to TRBD1. Germline-derived CDR1 and CDR2 are SGHTA and FQGNSA. The CDR3 runs 15 residues. Losses at the gene ends were 2 bases for V and 6 bases for J; bases not matched to a gene: 7. In nucleotides, the CDR3 is TGTGCCAGCAGCTTAAAATCAGGGGGCCTGGATACGCAGTATTTT. Protein sequence: CASSLKSGGLDTQYF.

The rearrangement uses TRBV4-1 and TRBJ2-7; the D is unclear. V was clipped by 0 bases and J by 2 bases, with 8 bases between them. The V gene's germline CDR1 is MGHRA and CDR2 YSYEKL. This CDR3 is 14 amino acids long. CDR3 sequence: CASSQDGPPYEQYF. CDR3 nucleotide sequence: TGCGCCAGCAGCCAAGATGGTCCGCCCTACGAGCAGTACTTC.

The chain links TRBV20-1 to TRBJ2-3, with TRBD2 as a possible D gene (5 bases). Germline CDR1 DFQATT, CDR2 SNEGSKA (reference sequence). The CDR3 runs to 15 residues. With 0 bases removed from V and 5 bases from J, the gap between germline ends came to 15 bases. The DNA of the CDR3 is TGCAGTGCTAGAGATGCCCCTCTAAGCGGAGATACGCAGTATTTT. Translation gives CSARDAPLSGDTQYF.

This clonotype turned up a few times. The genes are TRBV7-9 and TRBJ1-1; no definite D call. V was shortened by 4 bases and J by 6 bases, with 9 bases between the two germline ends. CDR1 is SEHNR and CDR2 is FQNEAQ in the germline V gene (reference sequence). The length of the CDR3 is 12 residues. CDR3 nucleotide sequence: TGTGCCAGCAGCTCCGAACCCTCTGAAGCTTTCTTT. Amino acids: CASSSEPSEAFF.

This chain uses TRBV7-9 with TRBJ2-2, with unresolved D. The CDR3 length is 15 residues. Trimming removed 3 bases from V and 9 bases from J, with 17 bases in between. Germline V lookup: CDR1 SEHNR, CDR2 FQNEAQ (reference sequence). The DNA for the CDR3 is TGTGCCAGCAGCTTTTTCCCCATAGGTGGCAGGGAGCTGTTTTTT. Amino acid sequence: CASSFFPIGGRELFF.

There are a few counts of this clonotype. The chain uses TRBV10-3 and TRBJ2-1; D assignment may be TRBD1 or TRBD2 (5 bases each). Trimming removed 6 bases from V and 0 bases from J, with 15 bases in between. The V gene's germline CDR1 is ENHRY and CDR2 SYGVKD. The CDR3 runs 16 residues. The DNA for the CDR3 is TGTGCCATCAGGCCGGGACCTCCTAGCTCCTACAATGAGCAGTTCTTC. Translating gives CAIRPGPPSSYNEQFF.

There are a few counts of this clonotype. V and J are TRBV4-2 and TRBJ2-1, with 8 bases lining up with TRBD2. J gave up 10 bases and V 0 bases, and 11 bases lay outside the gene matches. The CDR3 totals 16 residues. From germline, CDR1 is LGHNA and CDR2 YNFKEQ. CDR3 in DNA: TGTGCCAGCAGCCAAGATATACTAGCGGTTAAGTACGAGCAGTTCTTC. Amino acid sequence: CASSQDILAVKYEQFF.

The V and J genes are TRBV12-3 or TRBV12-4 and TRBJ2-7, with no clear D. The V gene lost 1 base and the J gene lost 2 bases, with 12 bases spanning the gap. This CDR3 contains 15 residues. The DNA of the CDR3 is TGTGCCAGCAGTTTAGGGCAGCTCCGGGCCTACGAGCAGTACTTC. Translation gives CASSLGQLRAYEQYF.

This clonotype has ten or more counts. The chain links TRBV12-3 or TRBV12-4 to TRBJ2-3, with 7 bases that match TRBD1. With 6 bases clipped from V and 2 bases from J, the junction kept 2 bases outside the gene matches. The CDR3 is 13 residues long. This chain's CDR3 is CASRDRHTDTQYF. The DNA of the CDR3 is TGTGCCAGCAGGGACAGGCACACAGATACGCAGTATTTT.

This rearrangement joins TRBV3-1 to TRBJ2-1; the match to TRBD2 covers 9 bases. Germline CDR1 and CDR2: LGHDT and YNNKEL (reference sequence). Germline trimming cut 1 base from V and 6 bases from J; bases unmatched to any gene: 7. This CDR3 contains 16 residues. The CDR3 is CASSQVWRGGLNEQFF. CDR3 nucleotides: TGTGCCAGCAGCCAAGTCTGGCGGGGGGGCCTCAATGAGCAGTTCTTC.

A few counts support this clonotype. This chain links TRBV6-5 with TRBJ2-7, with D possibly TRBD2 on 5 matching bases. Germline CDR1 is MNHEY and CDR2 is SVGAGI. Trimming took 0 bases from V and 0 from J, leaving 18 bases between them. CDR3 length: 18 amino acids. The CDR3 DNA reads as TGTGCCAGCAGTTACTCGAGGGTTGGCAGATCGAGCTCCTACGAGCAGTACTTC. It encodes CASSYSRVGRSSSYEQYF.